This T cell receptor (beta chain) was profiled in a study of OX40 agonist ivuxolimab in advanced cancers. Sequenced by immunoSEQ multiplex PCR; TCRdb stores in-frame clones only, minus some. The data contain about 84,000 clones, 85% to 95% of them singletons. The CDR3 length is 15 residues. Germline CDR1 and CDR2: SGDLS and YYNGEE. V gave up 2 bases and J gave up 6 bases, with 16 bases separating them. The TCR originated in an adult with an advanced solid tumor such as melanoma, head and neck, liver or kidney cancer. The starting material was CD4+ or CD8+ T cells sorted from blood, obtained in a trial of the OX40 agonist ivuxolimab. This rearrangement joins TRBV9 to TRBJ2-3; a weak D match, TRBD1 (5 bases). CDR3 bases: TGTGCCAGCAGCGTGACAGTTCGCCCTCGTGATACGCAGTATTTT. This codes for CASSVTVRPRDTQYF.